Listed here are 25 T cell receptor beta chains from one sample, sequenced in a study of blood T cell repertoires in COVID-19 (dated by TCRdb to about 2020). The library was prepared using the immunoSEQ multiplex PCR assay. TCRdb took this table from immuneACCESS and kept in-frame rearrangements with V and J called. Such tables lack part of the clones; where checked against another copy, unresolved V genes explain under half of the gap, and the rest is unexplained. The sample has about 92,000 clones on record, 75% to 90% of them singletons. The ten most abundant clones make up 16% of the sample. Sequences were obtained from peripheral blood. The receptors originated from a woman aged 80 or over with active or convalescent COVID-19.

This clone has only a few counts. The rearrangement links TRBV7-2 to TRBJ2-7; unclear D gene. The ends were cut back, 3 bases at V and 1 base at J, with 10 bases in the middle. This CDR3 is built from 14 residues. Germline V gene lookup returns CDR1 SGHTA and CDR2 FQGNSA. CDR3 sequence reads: CASSFQTPSYEQYF. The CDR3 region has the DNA TGTGCCAGCAGCTTTCAGACACCTTCCTACGAGCAGTACTTC.

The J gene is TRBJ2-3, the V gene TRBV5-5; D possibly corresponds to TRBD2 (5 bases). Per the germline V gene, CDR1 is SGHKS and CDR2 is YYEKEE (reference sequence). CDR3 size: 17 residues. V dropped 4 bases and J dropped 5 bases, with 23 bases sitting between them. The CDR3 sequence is CASSPRGGPFPEDTQYF. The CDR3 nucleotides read TGTGCCAGCAGCCCCCGAGGAGGACCCTTTCCCGAAGATACGCAGTATTTT.

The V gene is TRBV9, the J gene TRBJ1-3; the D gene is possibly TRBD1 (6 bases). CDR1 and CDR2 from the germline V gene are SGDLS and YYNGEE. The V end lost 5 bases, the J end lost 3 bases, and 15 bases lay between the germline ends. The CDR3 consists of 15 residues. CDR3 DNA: TGTGCCAGCAGTGGTGGGGGGGGCATTGGAAACACCATATATTTT. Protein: CASSGGGGIGNTIYF.

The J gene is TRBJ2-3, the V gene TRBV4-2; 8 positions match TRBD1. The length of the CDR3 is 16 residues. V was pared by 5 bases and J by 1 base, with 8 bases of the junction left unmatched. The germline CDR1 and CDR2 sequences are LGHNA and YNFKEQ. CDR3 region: CASSDQGAFGTDTQYF. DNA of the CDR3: TGTGCCAGCAGCGACCAGGGGGCGTTCGGCACAGATACGCAGTATTTT.

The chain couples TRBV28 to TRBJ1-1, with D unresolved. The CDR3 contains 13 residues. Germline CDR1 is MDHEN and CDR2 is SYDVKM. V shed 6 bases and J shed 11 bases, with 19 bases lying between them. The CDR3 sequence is CASSSHMNVWAFF. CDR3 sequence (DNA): TGTGCCAGCAGCTCCCACATGAACGTTTGGGCTTTCTTT.

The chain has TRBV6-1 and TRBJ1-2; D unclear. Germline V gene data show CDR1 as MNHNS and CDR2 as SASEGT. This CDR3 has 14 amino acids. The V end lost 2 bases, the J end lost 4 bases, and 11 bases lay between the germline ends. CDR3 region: CASSEQGGGYGYTF. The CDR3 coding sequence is TGTGCCAGCAGTGAACAAGGAGGAGGCTATGGCTACACCTTC.

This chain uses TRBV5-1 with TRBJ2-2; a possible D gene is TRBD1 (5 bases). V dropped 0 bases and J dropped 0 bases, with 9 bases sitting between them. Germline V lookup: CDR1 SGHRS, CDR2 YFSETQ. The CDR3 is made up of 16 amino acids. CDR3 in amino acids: CASSLDRSANTGELFF. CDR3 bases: TGCGCCAGCAGCTTGGACAGGTCTGCGAACACCGGGGAGCTGTTTTTT.

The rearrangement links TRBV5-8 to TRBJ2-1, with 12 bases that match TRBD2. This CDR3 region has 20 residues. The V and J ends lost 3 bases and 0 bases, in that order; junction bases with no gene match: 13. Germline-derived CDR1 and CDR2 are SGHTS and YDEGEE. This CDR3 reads CASSSLPLAGGGSSYNEQFF. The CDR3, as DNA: TGTGCCAGCAGCTCACTCCCGCTAGCGGGGGGGGGAAGCTCCTACAATGAGCAGTTCTTC.

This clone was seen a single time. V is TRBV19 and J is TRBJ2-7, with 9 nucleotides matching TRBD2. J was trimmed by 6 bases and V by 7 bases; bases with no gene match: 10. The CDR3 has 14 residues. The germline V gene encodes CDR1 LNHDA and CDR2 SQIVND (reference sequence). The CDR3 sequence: CASTPGLAGFEQYF. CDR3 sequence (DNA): TGTGCCAGTACCCCGGGGCTAGCGGGATTCGAGCAGTACTTC.

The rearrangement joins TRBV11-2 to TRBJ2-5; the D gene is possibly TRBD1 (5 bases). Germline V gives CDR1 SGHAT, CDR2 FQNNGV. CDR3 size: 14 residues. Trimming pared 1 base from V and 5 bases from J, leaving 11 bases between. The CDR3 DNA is TGTGCCAGCAGCTTAGGCAGGGCCGGGGAGACCCAGTACTTC. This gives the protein CASSLGRAGETQYF.

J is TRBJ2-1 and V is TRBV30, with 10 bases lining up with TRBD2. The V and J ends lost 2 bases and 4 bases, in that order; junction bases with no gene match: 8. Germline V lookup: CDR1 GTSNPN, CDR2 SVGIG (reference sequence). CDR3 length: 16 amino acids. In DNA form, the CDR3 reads TGTGCCTGGAGTTCCCCCCTAGCGGGGGATTACAATGAGCAGTTCTTC. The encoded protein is CAWSSPLAGDYNEQFF.

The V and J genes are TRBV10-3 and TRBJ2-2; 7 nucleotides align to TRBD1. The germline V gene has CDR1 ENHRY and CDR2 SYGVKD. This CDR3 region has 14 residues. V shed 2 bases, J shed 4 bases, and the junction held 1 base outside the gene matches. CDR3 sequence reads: CAISETGVTGELFF. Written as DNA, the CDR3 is TGTGCCATCAGTGAGACAGGGGTCACCGGGGAGCTGTTTTTT.

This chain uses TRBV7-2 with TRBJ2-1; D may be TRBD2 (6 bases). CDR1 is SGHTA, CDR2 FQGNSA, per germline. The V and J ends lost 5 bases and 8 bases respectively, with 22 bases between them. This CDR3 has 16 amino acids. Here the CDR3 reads CASSGGASWVEDEQFF. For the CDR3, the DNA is TGTGCCAGCAGCGGAGGGGCTAGTTGGGTCGAGGATGAGCAGTTCTTC.

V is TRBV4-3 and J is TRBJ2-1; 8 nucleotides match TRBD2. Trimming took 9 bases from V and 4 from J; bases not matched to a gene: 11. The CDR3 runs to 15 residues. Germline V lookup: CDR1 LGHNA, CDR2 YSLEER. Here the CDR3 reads CASSDSAGGYNEQFF. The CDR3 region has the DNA TGCGCCAGTAGCGACTCGGCGGGAGGATACAATGAGCAGTTCTTC.

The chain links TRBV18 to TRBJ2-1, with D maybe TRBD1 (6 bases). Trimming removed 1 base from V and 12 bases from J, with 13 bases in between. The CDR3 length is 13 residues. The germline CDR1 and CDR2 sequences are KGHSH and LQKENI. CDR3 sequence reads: CASSPREQGRQFF. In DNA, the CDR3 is TGTGCCAGCTCACCACGTGAACAGGGTAGGCAGTTCTTC.

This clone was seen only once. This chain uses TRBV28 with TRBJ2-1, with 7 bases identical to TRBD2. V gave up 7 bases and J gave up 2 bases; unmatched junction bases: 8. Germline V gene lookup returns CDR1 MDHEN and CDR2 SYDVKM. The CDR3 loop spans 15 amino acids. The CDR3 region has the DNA TGTGCCAGCACCAGTACTAGCGAGGCCTACAATGAGCAGTTCTTC. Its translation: CASTSTSEAYNEQFF. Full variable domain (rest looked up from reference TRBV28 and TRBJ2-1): DVKVTQSSRYLVKRTGEKVFLECVQDMDHENMFWYRQDPGLGLRLIYFSYDVKMKEKGDIPEGYSVSREKKERFSLILESASTNQTSMYLCASTSTSEAYNEQFFGPGTRLTVL.

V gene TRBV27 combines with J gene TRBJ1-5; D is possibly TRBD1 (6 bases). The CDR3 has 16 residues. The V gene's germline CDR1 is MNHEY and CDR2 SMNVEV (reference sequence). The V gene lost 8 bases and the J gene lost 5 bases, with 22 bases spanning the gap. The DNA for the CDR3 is TGTGCCAGCTCGTGGACAGAGGTGCGGACCTATCAGCCCCAGCATTTT. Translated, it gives CASSWTEVRTYQPQHF.

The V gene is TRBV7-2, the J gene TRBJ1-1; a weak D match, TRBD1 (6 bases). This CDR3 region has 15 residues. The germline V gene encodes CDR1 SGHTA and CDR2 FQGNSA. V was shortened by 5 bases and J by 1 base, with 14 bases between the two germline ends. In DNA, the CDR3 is TGTGCCAGCAGCCCGTGGGGGGGCGGGAACACTGAAGCTTTCTTT. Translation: CASSPWGGGNTEAFF.

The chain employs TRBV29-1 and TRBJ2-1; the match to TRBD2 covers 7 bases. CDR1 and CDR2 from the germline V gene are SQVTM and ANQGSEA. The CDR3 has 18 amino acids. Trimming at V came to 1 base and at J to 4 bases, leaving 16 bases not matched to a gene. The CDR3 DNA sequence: TGCAGCGTTGAAGGCGCCCCGGGAGCTAGCGGAGCTTACAATGAGCAGTTCTTC. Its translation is CSVEGAPGASGAYNEQFF.

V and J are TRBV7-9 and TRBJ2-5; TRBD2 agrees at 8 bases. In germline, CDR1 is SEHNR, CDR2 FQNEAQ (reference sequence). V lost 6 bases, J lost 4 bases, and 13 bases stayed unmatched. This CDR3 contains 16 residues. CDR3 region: CASSSGREGLGETQYF. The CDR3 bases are TGTGCCAGCAGTTCCGGGAGGGAGGGCCTCGGAGAGACCCAGTACTTC.

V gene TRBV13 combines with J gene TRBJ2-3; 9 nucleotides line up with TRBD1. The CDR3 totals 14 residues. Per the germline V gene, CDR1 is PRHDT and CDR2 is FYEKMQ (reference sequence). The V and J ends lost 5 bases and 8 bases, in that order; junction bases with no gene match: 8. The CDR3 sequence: CASSPRDRAGTQYF. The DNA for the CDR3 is TGTGCCAGCAGCCCCCGGGACAGGGCTGGTACGCAGTATTTT.

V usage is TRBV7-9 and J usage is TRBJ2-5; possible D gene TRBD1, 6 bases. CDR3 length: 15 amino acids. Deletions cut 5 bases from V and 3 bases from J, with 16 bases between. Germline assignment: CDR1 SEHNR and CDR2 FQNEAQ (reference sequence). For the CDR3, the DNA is TGTGCCAGCAGCCCCTGGGCAGGGGTGAAAGAGACCCAGTACTTC. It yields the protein CASSPWAGVKETQYF.

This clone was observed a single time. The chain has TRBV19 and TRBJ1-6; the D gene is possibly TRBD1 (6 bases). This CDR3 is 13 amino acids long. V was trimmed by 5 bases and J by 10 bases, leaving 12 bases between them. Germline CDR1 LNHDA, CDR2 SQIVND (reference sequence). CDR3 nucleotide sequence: TGTGCCAGTAGTCAGGGGATTCGGTCACCCCTCCACTTT. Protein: CASSQGIRSPLHF.

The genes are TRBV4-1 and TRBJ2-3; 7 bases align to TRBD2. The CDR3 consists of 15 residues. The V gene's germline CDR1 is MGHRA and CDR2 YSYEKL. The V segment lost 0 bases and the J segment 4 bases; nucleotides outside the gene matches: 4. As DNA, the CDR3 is TGCGCCAGCAGCCAAGAAGGACTAGGGGCAGATACGCAGTATTTT. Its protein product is CASSQEGLGADTQYF.

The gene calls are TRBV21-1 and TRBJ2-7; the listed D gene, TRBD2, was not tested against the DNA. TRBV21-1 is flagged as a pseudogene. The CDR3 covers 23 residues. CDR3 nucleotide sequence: TGTGCCAGCAGCAAAGATCTCGGCGTGTGGGGACTAGCGGAGCACCTAGTTCACTACGAGCAGTACTTC. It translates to CASSKDLGVWGLAEHLVHYEQYF.